These T cell receptor beta chains were read from a single sample in a study of technical replicates of blood from several donors. Libraries were prepared by immunoSEQ multiplex PCR; TCRdb keeps only in-frame clonotypes and omits some of them. The sample lists under 85,000 clones; around 86% were seen once. Sequencing used PBMCs. The receptors shown here come from a human donor in good health. Some clones in this sample may be carry-over from other donors' samples. CDR3s include the opening cysteine and the closing phenylalanine or tryptophan. Fields, in order: J gene, V gene, clone size, CDR3 protein. Rows may omit the clone size; those that give it use once, few, many or a size class.

J gene: TRBJ1-2; V gene: TRBV4-1; clone size: -; CDR3 protein: CASSHPGQGVGYTF
J gene: TRBJ2-7; V gene: TRBV11-2; clone size: -; CDR3 protein: CASSFDRGEQYF
J gene: TRBJ1-2; V gene: TRBV11-2; clone size: -; CDR3 protein: CASSSGPISGYTF
J gene: TRBJ1-2; V gene: TRBV6-5; clone size: -; CDR3 protein: CAACGRGSGGYTF
J gene: TRBJ2-3; V gene: TRBV6-6; clone size: -; CDR3 protein: CASHSGTSGTDTQYF
J gene: TRBJ1-1; V gene: TRBV11-2; clone size: -; CDR3 protein: CASSFGRMRTEAFF
J gene: TRBJ1-4; V gene: TRBV18; clone size: -; CDR3 protein: CASSLGQTEKLFF
J gene: TRBJ2-7; V gene: TRBV5-1; clone size: -; CDR3 protein: CASSSGQGAYEQYF
J gene: TRBJ2-7; V gene: TRBV19; clone size: -; CDR3 protein: CASSTAWDRDEQYF
J gene: TRBJ2-3; V gene: TRBV6-5; clone size: -; CDR3 protein: CASSYSKASGETQYF
J gene: TRBJ2-3; V gene: TRBV5-1; clone size: once; CDR3 protein: CASSSSGGPVIDTQYF
J gene: TRBJ2-1; V gene: TRBV1; clone size: -; CDR3 protein: CTSSLPGTSAYNEQFF
J gene: TRBJ1-1; V gene: TRBV30; clone size: few; CDR3 protein: CAWGADTEAFF
J gene: TRBJ2-2; V gene: TRBV4-3; clone size: -; CDR3 protein: CASSQEWTSGATGELFF
J gene: TRBJ2-1; V gene: TRBV7-2; clone size: -; CDR3 protein: CASSSRVLAGELLFF
J gene: TRBJ2-3; V gene: TRBV6-1; clone size: few; CDR3 protein: CASSRGGDTQYF
J gene: TRBJ2-5; V gene: TRBV6-4; clone size: -; CDR3 protein: CASRDLDRGLSEETQYF
J gene: TRBJ1-5; V gene: TRBV2; clone size: -; CDR3 protein: CASSDWRSNQPQHF
J gene: TRBJ2-3; V gene: TRBV5-1; clone size: few; CDR3 protein: CASSFGGAGDTQYF
J gene: TRBJ1-5; V gene: TRBV4-2; clone size: few; CDR3 protein: CASSQGGGQPQHF
J gene: TRBJ2-7; V gene: TRBV5-6; clone size: -; CDR3 protein: CASSRGAEQYF
J gene: TRBJ2-7; V gene: TRBV2; clone size: -; CDR3 protein: CASQVSGVGEQYF
J gene: TRBJ2-7; V gene: TRBV4-1; clone size: -; CDR3 protein: CASSQGDRSSYEQYF
J gene: TRBJ2-7; V gene: TRBV4-3; clone size: -; CDR3 protein: CASSPATSGGYEQYF
J gene: TRBJ1-1; V gene: TRBV4-1; clone size: large; CDR3 protein: CASSQAQGASNTEAFF
J gene: TRBJ1-6; V gene: TRBV7-2; clone size: once; CDR3 protein: CASSPTGVPYNSPLHF